These 28 T cell receptor beta chains were all obtained from the same sample, sequenced in a study of blood T cell repertoires in COVID-19. Produced via immunoSEQ multiplex PCR; TCRdb's table is partial and in-frame only. The table has tens of thousands of clones, 85% to 90% seen once. The sequencing sample was made of peripheral blood. The receptors here all came from a human donor in a cohort sampled during active COVID-19.

The chain recombines TRBV2 with TRBJ1-4, with D tentatively TRBD1 (5 bases). This CDR3 spans 13 amino acids. Deletions cut 6 bases from V and 2 bases from J, with 7 bases between. Germline CDR1 is SNHLY and CDR2 is FYNNEI. The CDR3 DNA follows: TGTGCCAGCAGGAGACAGACTAATGAAAAACTGTTTTTT. The encoded protein is CASRRQTNEKLFF.

This chain links TRBV11-2 with TRBJ2-7; possibly TRBD2 for D (6 bases). Trimming removed 1 base from V and 2 bases from J, with 12 bases in between. The CDR3 has 15 residues. CDR1 and CDR2 from the germline V gene are SGHAT and FQNNGV. DNA of the CDR3: TGTGCCAGCAGCTTAGTGCGGGACGGTCCCTACGAGCAGTACTTC. Amino acids: CASSLVRDGPYEQYF.

The V call is TRBV4-3, the J call TRBJ2-7, with 7 bases fitting TRBD1. The CDR3 spans 15 residues. The germline CDR1 and CDR2 sequences are LGHNA and YSLEER. Unmatched junction bases numbered 11, after V lost 5 bases and J lost 4 bases. In DNA form, the CDR3 reads TGCGCCAGCAGCGTTGGGACAGCGCATCTGTACGAGCAGTACTTC. It codes for CASSVGTAHLYEQYF.

This clone came up once. The rearrangement uses TRBV15 and TRBJ1-4; the D is unclear. Germline CDR1 is LNHNV and CDR2 is YYDKDF (reference sequence). The CDR3 length is 15 residues. The V end was cut by 0 bases, the J end by 5 bases, with 10 bases between. The CDR3 sequence: CATSRDRAGNEKLFF. The CDR3 nucleotides read TGTGCCACCAGCAGAGATCGGGCGGGGAATGAAAAACTGTTTTTT.

In DNA form, the CDR3 reads TGTGCCAGCGAGGGGGAGAATCAGCCCCAGCATTTT. This gives the protein CASEGENQPQHF. The rearrangement uses TRBV3-1 (or the pseudogene TRBV3-2) and TRBJ1-5, with D maybe TRBD1 (6 bases). The CDR3 spans 12 residues. Trimming removed 8 bases from V and 4 bases from J, with 9 bases in between. The germline V gene has CDR1 LGHDT and CDR2 YNNKEL (reference sequence).

This clone has a handful of counts. This chain links TRBV27 with TRBJ1-2; perhaps TRBD1 as D (5 bases). Trimming pared 5 bases from V and 7 bases from J, leaving 14 bases between. CDR3 size: 13 residues. Germline-derived CDR1 and CDR2 are MNHEY and SMNVEV (reference sequence). The DNA for the CDR3 is TGTGCCAGCAGTCCGCAGGGATACTCTGGCTACACCTTC. Protein: CASSPQGYSGYTF.

CDR3 in DNA: TGCGCCAGCAGCCAGGACAGGGGGCGATCCTCTGGGGCCAACGTCCTGACTTTC. Protein product: CASSQDRGRSSGANVLTF. V is TRBV4-1 and J is TRBJ2-6; 11 nucleotides align to TRBD1. V was clipped by 3 bases and J by 0 bases; unmatched bases: 4. The length of the CDR3 is 18 residues. Germline lookup yields CDR1 MGHRA and CDR2 YSYEKL.

J is TRBJ2-1 and V is TRBV15, with TRBD1 as a possible D gene (6 bases). CDR3 size: 16 residues. The V end was cut by 0 bases, the J end by 6 bases, with 15 bases between. Germline V CDR1 and CDR2: LNHNV, YYDKDF (reference sequence). CDR3 DNA sequence: TGTGCCACCAGCAGAGATGGGCCAGGGGTCGTCAATGAGCAGTTCTTC. Translated, it gives CATSRDGPGVVNEQFF.

About this clone: The junction shows a germline mismatch at one end, possibly a read error. Here the CDR3 DNA reads TGTGCCAGCAGTCTGCTAGCGGGGGGGCCGGACTTC. It encodes CASSLLAGGPDF. The chain recombines TRBV28 with TRBJ2-7; 12 bases are shared with TRBD2. This CDR3 is 12 amino acids long. Germline V gives CDR1 MDHEN, CDR2 SYDVKM.

The rearrangement joins TRBV7-3 to TRBJ2-1; no clear D gene. Germline lookup yields CDR1 SGHTA and CDR2 FQGTGA. This CDR3 comprises 12 residues. Trimming took off 2 bases at V and 5 bases at J, with 4 bases between the two ends. The CDR3 loop is CASSLFNNEQFF. DNA of the CDR3: TGTGCCAGCAGCTTATTTAACAATGAGCAGTTCTTC.

The J gene is TRBJ1-4, the V gene TRBV2; 7 bases match TRBD1. The V gene end was trimmed by 4 bases and the J gene end by 8 bases; junction bases not matched to a gene: 4. Germline CDR1 is SNHLY and CDR2 is FYNNEI. The CDR3 length is 13 residues. The CDR3 spells CASSGDRDEKLFF. The CDR3 DNA is TGTGCCAGCAGTGGAGACAGGGACGAAAAACTGTTTTTT.

This clone was observed once. The V call is TRBV19, the J call TRBJ2-2, with 12 bases fitting TRBD2. The CDR3 covers 15 residues. The V and J ends lost 10 bases and 1 base, in that order; junction bases with no gene match: 4. Germline CDR1 is LNHDA and CDR2 is SQIVND (reference sequence). CDR3: CATTGLAGNTGELFF. In nucleotides, the CDR3 is TGTGCCACCACGGGACTAGCGGGGAACACCGGGGAGCTGTTTTTT.

This clone showed up just a few times. The J gene is TRBJ2-5, the V gene TRBV6-5, with TRBD2 matching over 7 bases. Per the germline V gene, CDR1 is MNHEY and CDR2 is SVGAGI. The V gene end was trimmed by 4 bases and the J gene end by 2 bases; junction bases not matched to a gene: 7. This CDR3 contains 15 residues. The CDR3 sequence: CASSSASGLQETQYF. CDR3 DNA: TGTGCCAGCAGTTCAGCTAGCGGATTACAAGAGACCCAGTACTTC.

This chain uses TRBV30 with TRBJ2-7; the match to TRBD1 covers 9 bases. Per germline, CDR1 GTSNPN and CDR2 SVGIG (reference sequence). With 4 bases clipped from V and 7 bases from J, the junction kept 11 bases outside the gene matches. CDR3 length equals 14 residues. The CDR3 DNA follows: TGTGCCTGGACCGGGACAGGGAGGAGATTGGAGCAGTACTTC. This gives the protein CAWTGTGRRLEQYF.

The chain has TRBV14 and TRBJ2-7; 7 bases agree with TRBD1. Trimming at V came to 3 bases and at J to 2 bases, leaving 4 bases not matched to a gene. Germline-derived CDR1 and CDR2 are SGHDN and FVKESK. The CDR3 consists of 14 residues. CDR3 coding DNA: TGTGCCAGCAGCCAGAAGGGACAGCCCTACGAGCAGTACTTC. This encodes CASSQKGQPYEQYF.

Only one count was recorded for this clone. This chain uses TRBV5-1 with TRBJ2-1; tentative D call: TRBD2 (5 bases). The CDR3 loop spans 18 amino acids. Per germline, CDR1 SGHRS and CDR2 YFSETQ. The V end was cut by 0 bases, the J end by 0 bases, with 16 bases between. The CDR3: CASSLAGGFTNSYNEQFF. The CDR3 DNA sequence: TGCGCCAGCAGCTTGGCCGGAGGCTTCACCAACTCCTACAATGAGCAGTTCTTC. The full variable domain, its missing parts supplied by reference TRBV5-1 and TRBJ2-1, is KAGVTQTPRYLIKTRGQQVTLSCSPISGHRSVSWYQQTPGQGLQFLFEYFSETQRNKGNFPGRFSGRQFSNSRSEMNVSTLELGDSALYLCASSLAGGFTNSYNEQFFGPGTRLTVL.

V is TRBV6-2 or TRBV6-3 and J is TRBJ2-3, with D possibly matching TRBD1 (6 bases). The germline V gene has CDR1 MNHEY and CDR2 SVGEGT. The ends were cut back, 1 base at V and 0 bases at J, with 8 bases in the middle. CDR3 size: 15 residues. DNA of the CDR3: TGTGCCAGCAGTTACTGGCAGGGGAGCACAGATACGCAGTATTTT. Protein: CASSYWQGSTDTQYF.

This rearrangement joins TRBV7-6 to TRBJ1-2; 7 bases agree with TRBD1. CDR1 and CDR2 (germline): SGHVS, FNYEAQ. This CDR3 spans 18 amino acids. V was pared by 0 bases and J by 0 bases, with 10 bases of the junction left unmatched. CDR3 nucleotide sequence: TGTGCCAGCAGCTTAGCGAGAGACAGGGTAGGGGCTAACTATGGCTACACCTTC. Its translation: CASSLARDRVGANYGYTF. Filled out from reference TRBV7-6 and TRBJ1-2, the complete variable domain reads GAGVSQSPRYKVTKRGQDVALRCDPISGHVSLYWYRQALGQGPEFLTYFNYEAQQDKSGLPNDRFSAERPEGSISTLTIQRTEQRDSAMYRCASSLARDRVGANYGYTFGSGTRLTVV.

The genes are TRBV6-2 or TRBV6-3 and TRBJ1-5, with 7 nucleotides matching TRBD1. CDR3 size: 16 residues. The V gene's germline CDR1 is MNHEY and CDR2 SVGEGT. V dropped 0 bases and J dropped 2; count of bases not matched to a gene: 4. The CDR3 sequence: CASSYSTGYGNQPQHF. CDR3 bases: TGTGCCAGCAGTTACTCGACAGGGTATGGCAATCAGCCCCAGCATTTT.

This clone was picked up a small number of times. The J gene is TRBJ2-5, the V gene TRBV9, with 10 nucleotides matching TRBD2. CDR1 is SGDLS and CDR2 is YYNGEE in the germline V gene. The CDR3 loop spans 16 amino acids. V lost 3 bases to trimming and J lost 4 bases; unmatched junction nucleotides: 9. The CDR3 DNA sequence: TGTGCCAGCAGCGCCCAACTAGCGGGGATGGGAGAGACCCAGTACTTC. Translated, it gives CASSAQLAGMGETQYF.

The chain employs TRBV5-1 and TRBJ1-5; TRBD1 matches 9 bases. Trimming at V came to 4 bases and at J to 4 bases, leaving 3 bases not matched to a gene. Germline V lookup: CDR1 SGHRS, CDR2 YFSETQ. This CDR3 is built from 14 residues. For the CDR3, the DNA is TGCGCCAGCAGCGAACAGGGGGCGAATCAGCCCCAGCATTTT. Its translation: CASSEQGANQPQHF.

The chain carries TRBV19 and TRBJ1-5, with 8 bases identical to TRBD1. The CDR3 loop spans 14 amino acids. Germline CDR1 LNHDA, CDR2 SQIVND (reference sequence). V shed 5 bases, J shed 4 bases, and the junction held 4 bases outside the gene matches. CDR3 DNA: TGTGCCAGTAGTCTCAGGGGGCTTAATCAGCCCCAGCATTTT. Amino acids: CASSLRGLNQPQHF.

The chain carries TRBV7-3 and TRBJ2-3; weak D call: TRBD2 (6 bases). Germline V gene lookup returns CDR1 SGHTA and CDR2 FQGTGA. The CDR3 is made up of 15 amino acids. With 2 bases removed from V and 2 bases from J, the gap between germline ends came to 11 bases. CDR3: CASSLAGLITDTQYF. The DNA for the CDR3 is TGTGCCAGCAGCTTAGCGGGGCTAATCACAGATACGCAGTATTTT.

The chain couples TRBV18 to TRBJ1-2; D is uncertain. The V and J ends lost 0 bases and 3 bases respectively, with 11 bases between them. CDR3 length: 15 residues. Germline CDR1 reads KGHSH; CDR2 reads LQKENI. The CDR3 protein is CASSPPSVKHYGYTF. In DNA, the CDR3 is TGTGCCAGCTCACCACCGTCCGTAAAGCACTATGGCTACACCTTC.

V usage is TRBV19 and J usage is TRBJ1-2, with D hard to call. CDR1 is LNHDA and CDR2 is SQIVND in the germline V gene (reference sequence). The V and J ends lost 2 bases and 8 bases respectively, with 9 bases between them. CDR3 size: 12 residues. As DNA, the CDR3 is TGTGCCAGTAGTATAAACTCGGGGGGCTACACCTTC. Translated: CASSINSGGYTF. The full variable domain, completed using reference TRBV19 and TRBJ1-2, is DGGITQSPKYLFRKEGQNVTLSCEQNLNHDAMYWYRQDPGQGLRLIYYSQIVNDFQKGDIAEGYSVSREKKESFPLTVTSAQKNPTAFYLCASSINSGGYTFGSGTRLTVV.

Written as DNA, the CDR3 is TGTGCCAGCAGCACCTACATCCTACAGAACCAAGAGACCCAGTACTTC. Translation: CASSTYILQNQETQYF. This chain joins TRBV7-9 and TRBJ2-5; unclear D gene. CDR3 length: 16 residues. Germline CDR1 and CDR2: SEHNR and FQNEAQ (reference sequence). Trimming took 5 bases from V and 0 from J, leaving 16 bases between them.

The chain carries TRBV5-1 and TRBJ2-1; D remains ambiguous. Per germline, CDR1 SGHRS and CDR2 YFSETQ. CDR3 length: 12 amino acids. V lost 0 bases and J 6 bases, leaving 4 bases between the germline ends. The CDR3: CASSLDGNEQFF. The CDR3 DNA reads as TGCGCCAGCAGCTTGGACGGCAATGAGCAGTTCTTC.

The chain joins TRBV4-2 to TRBJ2-1; 11 nucleotides match TRBD2. V dropped 7 bases and J dropped 0; count of bases not matched to a gene: 8. Per germline, CDR1 LGHNA and CDR2 YNFKEQ. This CDR3 spans 17 amino acids. The CDR3 sequence: CASTLAGGFSSYNEQFF. In nucleotides, the CDR3 is TGTGCCAGCACCCTAGCGGGGGGCTTCAGCTCCTACAATGAGCAGTTCTTC.